This entry lists 11 T cell receptor beta chains sequenced from one sample in a study of spatial heterogeneity in lung cancer. Time point indicated: sample taken at primary tumor resection. Tumor, nontumor lung or frozen PBMC supplied whole RNA, sequenced without sorting. Via MiXCR, TCRdb re-called the 5' RACE reads, giving one row per CDR3 protein. The sample lists tens of thousands of distinct CDR3 sequences; roughly 13% were seen once. This specimen consisted of PBMCs, obtained at surgery. The receptors derive from a male donor with early-stage non-small cell lung cancer.

This clonotype was counted at least ten times. The V and J genes are TRBV10-2 and TRBJ1-1; 10 bases agree with TRBD1. The CDR3 spans 15 residues. Germline values: CDR1 WSHSY, CDR2 SAAADI. With V trimmed by 0 bases and J by 5 bases, 3 bases remained unmatched. The CDR3 sequence: CASSESTGGWTEAFF. The CDR3 region has the DNA TGCGCCAGCAGTGAGTCGACAGGGGGCTGGACTGAAGCTTTCTTT.

About this clonotype itself: A much larger clone lies one base from this, so it may be a read error. The CDR3 end shows no conserved phenylalanine or tryptophan, and so a read error is likely. The chain is built from TRBV5-1 and TRBJ2-3, with D perhaps TRBD1 or TRBD2 (6 bases each). V lost 2 bases to trimming and J lost 4 bases, with 17 bases between them. The V gene's germline CDR1 is SGHRS and CDR2 YFSETQ. The CDR3 contains 16 residues. As DNA, the CDR3 is TGCGCCAGCAGCTTCACTTTAGCGGAGGGGGCAGATACGCAGTATTTA. Translation gives CASSFTLAEGADTQYL.

This clonotype came up a few times. J is TRBJ2-2 and V is TRBV7-3; TRBD2 is a possible D gene (6 bases). Trimming removed 7 bases from V and 4 bases from J, with 10 bases in between. The CDR3 is 13 residues long. The germline V gene encodes CDR1 SGHTA and CDR2 FQGTGA. In DNA form, the CDR3 reads TGTGCCAGCATCCCGGGGGTCACCGGGGAGCTGTTTTTT. This translates into CASIPGVTGELFF. The full variable domain, in which reference TRBV7-3 and TRBJ2-2 provide the parts outside the CDR3, is GAGVSQTPSNKVTEKGKYVELRCDPISGHTALYWYRQSLGQGPEFLIYFQGTGAADDSGLPNDRFFAVRPEGSVSTLKIQRTERGDSAVYLCASIPGVTGELFFGEGSRLTVL.

This clonotype was counted a few times. The V and J genes are TRBV27 and TRBJ1-6; D not resolved. Germline CDR1 and CDR2: MNHEY and SMNVEV (reference sequence). The CDR3 sequence is 15 residues long. V was cut by 7 bases and J by 8 bases, with 18 bases left in between. DNA of the CDR3: TGTGCCAGCACCACCAGGACCGGCGGGGATTCACCCCTCCACTTT. Translating it yields CASTTRTGGDSPLHF.

This clonotype was seen many times. The V gene is TRBV5-8, the J gene TRBJ2-7; D possibly corresponds to TRBD1 (6 bases). CDR1 and CDR2 from the germline V gene are SGHTS and YDEGEE. The CDR3 loop spans 13 amino acids. Trimming took off 3 bases at V and 5 bases at J, with 12 bases between the two ends. This chain's CDR3 is CASSSGTPDEQYF. Written as DNA, the CDR3 is TGTGCCAGCAGCTCCGGGACACCCGACGAGCAGTACTTC.

This clonotype has a count of ten or more. The chain is built from TRBV29-1 and TRBJ1-2; no clear D gene. CDR1 is SQVTM and CDR2 is ANQGSEA in the germline V gene. CDR3 length: 11 amino acids. This CDR3 reads CGGGTNYGYTF. CDR3 in DNA: TGCGGAGGCGGGACTAACTATGGCTACACCTTC.

In regard to this clonotype: The junction and the germline gene differ at one end; a read error may be behind it. The rearrangement uses TRBV7-7 and TRBJ2-2, with TRBD1 identical over 9 bases. The CDR3 loop spans 16 amino acids. The germline V gene encodes CDR1 SSHAT and CDR2 FNYEAQ (reference sequence). DNA of the CDR3: TGTGCTAGCAGCCCGCGTGGACAGGGGAGGACCGGGGAGCTGTTTTTT. Translated, it gives CASSPRGQGRTGELFF.

In its sample, this clonotype was seen a few times. The chain links TRBV9 to TRBJ2-7; tentatively, D is TRBD2 (7 bases). Germline CDR1 is SGDLS and CDR2 is YYNGEE. The CDR3 is 13 amino acids. Between the trimmed V and J ends, which lost 6 bases and 7 bases, there was a span of 17 bases. Written as DNA, the CDR3 is TGTGCCAGCAACCCGGGGGGCCTATCTGAGCAGTACTTC. It translates to CASNPGGLSEQYF.

This clonotype appeared a few times. The chain employs TRBV27 and TRBJ2-2; D not certain. The CDR3 sequence is 14 residues long. CDR1 and CDR2 from the germline V gene are MNHEY and SMNVEV (reference sequence). The V gene lost 3 bases and the J gene lost 3 bases, with 8 bases spanning the gap. CDR3 region: CASSFGSDTGELFF. For the CDR3, the DNA is TGTGCCAGCAGTTTTGGTAGTGACACCGGGGAGCTGTTTTTT.

Many counts were recorded for this clonotype. The gene calls are TRBV7-9 and TRBJ2-7, with 7 bases identical to TRBD1. The CDR3 length is 15 residues. Germline V lookup: CDR1 SEHNR, CDR2 FQNEAQ (reference sequence). V lost 5 bases and J lost 2; bases outside the gene matches: 9. The CDR3 coding sequence is TGTGCCAGCAGCCCTCAGGGGGTACCCACCTACGAGCAGTACTTC. This translates into CASSPQGVPTYEQYF.

This clonotype was observed a few times. This sequence joins TRBV29-1 and TRBJ2-1, with 11 bases identical to TRBD1. V shed 6 bases and J 4 bases; nucleotides not matched to a gene: 5. The germline V gene has CDR1 SQVTM and CDR2 ANQGSEA. This CDR3 is 14 amino acids long. CDR3 DNA sequence: TGCAGCGTCCAGGACAGGGGGCTATACAATGAGCAGTTCTTC. Amino acids: CSVQDRGLYNEQFF.